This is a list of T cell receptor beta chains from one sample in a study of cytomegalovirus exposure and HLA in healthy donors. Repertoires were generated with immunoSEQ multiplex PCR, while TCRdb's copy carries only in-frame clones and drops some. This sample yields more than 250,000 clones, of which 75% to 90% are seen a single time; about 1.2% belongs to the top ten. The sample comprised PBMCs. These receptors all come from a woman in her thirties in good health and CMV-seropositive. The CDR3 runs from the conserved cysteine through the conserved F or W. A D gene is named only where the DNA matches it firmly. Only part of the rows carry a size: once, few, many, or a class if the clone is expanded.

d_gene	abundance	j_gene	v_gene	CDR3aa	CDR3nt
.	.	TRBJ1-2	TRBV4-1	CASTRDESGYTF	TGCGCCAGCACCCGGGACGAATCTGGCTACACCTTC
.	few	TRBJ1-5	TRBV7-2	CASSSLGQPQHF	TGTGCCAGCAGCTCCCTCGGTCAGCCCCAGCATTTT
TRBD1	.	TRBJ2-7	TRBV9	CASSATGGSYEQYF	TGTGCCAGCAGCGCAACAGGGGGGTCCTACGAGCAGTACTTC
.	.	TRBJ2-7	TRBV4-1	CASSQWRGNEQYF	TGCGCCAGCAGCCAGTGGAGGGGTAACGAGCAGTACTTC
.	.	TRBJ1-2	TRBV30	CAWSGGMDGYTF	TGTGCCTGGAGTGGGGGAATGGATGGCTACACCTTC
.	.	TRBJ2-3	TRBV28	CASSPRVTGTDTQYF	TGTGCCAGCAGTCCCAGGGTAACGGGCACAGATACGCAGTATTTT
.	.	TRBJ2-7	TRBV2	CASRESSYEQYF	TGTGCCAGCAGGGAGAGCTCCTACGAGCAGTACTTC
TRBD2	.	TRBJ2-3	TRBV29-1	CSVESGGWDTQYF	TGCAGCGTTGAAAGCGGGGGTTGGGATACGCAGTATTTT
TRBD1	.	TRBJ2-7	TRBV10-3	CATRTGAHEQYF	TGTGCCACCAGGACAGGGGCCCACGAGCAGTACTTC
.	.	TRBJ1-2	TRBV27	CASSEAGKGYTF	TGTGCCAGCAGTGAAGCAGGGAAAGGCTACACCTTC
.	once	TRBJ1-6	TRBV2	CASGASSYNSPLHF	TGTGCCAGCGGCGCTAGCTCCTATAATTCACCCCTCCACTTT
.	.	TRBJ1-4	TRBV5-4	CASSLTGGAEKLFF	TGTGCCAGCAGCTTAACCGGGGGAGCGGAAAAACTGTTTTTT
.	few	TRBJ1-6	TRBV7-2	CASSLAHSPLHF	TGTGCCAGCAGCTTAGCGCACTCACCCCTCCACTTT
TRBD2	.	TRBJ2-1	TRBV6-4	CASSDSPSGGAYNEQFF	TGTGCCAGCAGTGACTCCCCTAGCGGGGGGGCCTACAATGAGCAGTTCTTC
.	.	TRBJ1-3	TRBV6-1	CASRTVSGNTIYF	TGTGCCAGCCGGACGGTCTCTGGAAACACCATATATTTT
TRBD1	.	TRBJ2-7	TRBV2	CASSEAGTGYQHSYEQYF	TGTGCCAGCAGTGAAGCCGGGACAGGTTATCAACACTCCTACGAGCAGTACTTC
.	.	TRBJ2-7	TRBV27	CASSFYQTGPYEQYF	TGTGCCAGCAGTTTTTACCAAACAGGTCCCTACGAGCAGTACTTC
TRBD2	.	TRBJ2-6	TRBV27	CASSPRGGAGANVLTF	TGTGCCAGCAGTCCGCGGGGGGGTGCTGGGGCCAACGTCCTGACTTTC
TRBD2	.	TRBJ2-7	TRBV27	CASSHLSGGARSYEQYF	TGTGCCAGCAGTCACCTAAGCGGGGGGGCCCGGTCCTACGAGCAGTACTTC
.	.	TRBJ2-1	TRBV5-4	CASSIRGSSYNEQFF	TGTGCCAGCAGCATTCGGGGGTCTTCCTACAATGAGCAGTTCTTC
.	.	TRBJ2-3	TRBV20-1	CSRVLTDTQYF	TGCAGTCGAGTGTTGACAGATACGCAGTATTTT
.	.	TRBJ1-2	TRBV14	CASSRETNYGYTF	TGTGCCAGCAGCAGGGAAACTAACTATGGCTACACCTTC
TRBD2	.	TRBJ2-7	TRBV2	CASRTGTSGGLSYEQYF	TGTGCCAGCAGGACCGGGACTAGCGGGGGTCTCTCCTACGAGCAGTACTTC
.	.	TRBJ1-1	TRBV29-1	CSVEAKGRAFF	TGCAGCGTGGAAGCTAAGGGTAGAGCTTTCTTT
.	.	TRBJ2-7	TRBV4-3	CASSQGTVGEQYF	TGCGCCAGCAGCCAAGGCACAGTGGGCGAGCAGTACTTC
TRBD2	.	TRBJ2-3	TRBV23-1	CASSRTSSGGEDTQYF	TGCGCCAGCAGTCGGACATCTAGCGGGGGTGAAGATACGCAGTATTTT
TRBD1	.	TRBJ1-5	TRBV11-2	CASSLGQGQNQPQHF	TGTGCCAGCAGCTTAGGACAGGGGCAAAATCAGCCCCAGCATTTT
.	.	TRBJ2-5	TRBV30	CAWKGPPETQYF	TGTGCCTGGAAGGGCCCCCCGGAGACCCAGTACTTC
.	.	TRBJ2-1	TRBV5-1	CASSLVSAGSSGDEQFF	TGCGCCAGCAGCTTGGTATCGGCGGGATCCTCCGGCGATGAGCAGTTCTTC
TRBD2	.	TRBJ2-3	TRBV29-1	CSVEDVAGTTDTQYF	TGCAGCGTTGAAGATGTAGCGGGGACCACAGATACGCAGTATTTT
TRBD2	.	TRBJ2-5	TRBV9	CASSVAAGGNQETQYF	TGTGCCAGCAGCGTTGCTGCGGGGGGCAACCAAGAGACCCAGTACTTC
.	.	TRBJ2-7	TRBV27	CASSSGRRNWGQYF	TGTGCCAGCAGTTCGGGACGACGGAATTGGGGGCAGTACTTC
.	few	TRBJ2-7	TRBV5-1	CASSPGNEQYF	TGCGCCAGCAGCCCTGGGAACGAGCAGTACTTC
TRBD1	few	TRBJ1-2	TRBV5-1	CASSLVPGGQAGYTF	TGCGCCAGCAGCTTGGTCCCAGGGGGACAGGCTGGCTACACCTTC
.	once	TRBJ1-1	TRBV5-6	CASSALDGNTEAFF	TGTGCCAGCAGCGCTCTGGACGGGAACACTGAAGCTTTCTTT
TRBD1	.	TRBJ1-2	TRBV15	CATSREVGTGLSANYGYTF	TGTGCCACCAGCAGAGAGGTCGGGACAGGCCTGAGTGCCAACTATGGCTACACCTTC
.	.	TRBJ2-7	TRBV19	CASSIVAGKTYEQYF	TGTGCCAGTAGTATCGTGGCAGGCAAAACCTACGAGCAGTACTTC
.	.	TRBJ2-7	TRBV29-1	CSVYGTGGPSSYEQYF	TGCAGCGTCTATGGGACGGGGGGCCCTAGCTCCTACGAGCAGTACTTC
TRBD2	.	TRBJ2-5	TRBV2	CASSEAGAGGTTQYF	TGTGCCAGCAGTGAAGCCGGCGCGGGGGGGACAACCCAGTACTTC
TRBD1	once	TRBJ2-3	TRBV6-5	CASSLRTGTADTQYF	TGTGCCAGCAGTCTGAGGACAGGGACTGCAGATACGCAGTATTTT
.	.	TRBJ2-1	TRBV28	CASRKRSSYNEQFF	TGTGCCAGCAGAAAGCGGAGCTCCTACAATGAGCAGTTCTTC
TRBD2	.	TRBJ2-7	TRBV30	CAWSVVLAGPYEQYF	TGTGCCTGGAGTGTGGTTTTAGCGGGACCCTACGAGCAGTACTTC
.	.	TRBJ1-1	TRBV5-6	CASSAGRRWDTEAFF	TGTGCCAGCAGCGCCGGCCGTCGGTGGGACACTGAAGCTTTCTTT
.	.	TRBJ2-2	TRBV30	CAWTRPRGPDTGELFF	TGTGCCTGGACTCGGCCGCGGGGGCCGGACACCGGGGAGCTGTTTTTT
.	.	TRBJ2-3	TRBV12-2	CASRLKLAYQDTQYF	TGTGCAAGTCGCTTAAAGCTTGCCTACCAAGATACGCAGTATTTT
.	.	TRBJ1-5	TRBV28	CASRRRGGMSNQPQHF	TGTGCCAGCAGACGAAGAGGGGGAATGAGCAATCAGCCCCAGCATTTT
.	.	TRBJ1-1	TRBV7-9	CASSSWNTEAFF	TGTGCCAGCAGCTCCTGGAACACTGAAGCTTTCTTT
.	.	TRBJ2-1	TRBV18	CASSLGRTPNPQFF	TGTGCCAGCTCACTGGGCAGGACTCCTAACCCGCAGTTCTTC
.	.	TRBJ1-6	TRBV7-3	CASSLQENSPLHF	TGTGCCAGCAGCTTACAGGAGAATTCACCCCTCCACTTT
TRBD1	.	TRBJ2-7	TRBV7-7	CASSLGPRTGGYEQYF	TGTGCCAGCAGCTTAGGGCCCCGGACAGGGGGTTACGAGCAGTACTTC
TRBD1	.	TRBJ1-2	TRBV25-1	CASSELTTGGFGYTF	TGTGCCAGCAGTGAATTGACGACAGGGGGTTTTGGCTACACCTTC